This T cell receptor (beta chain) was captured by sequencing in a study of cytomegalovirus exposure and HLA in healthy donors. Whole-study findings and limits: It was 150 to 200 TCR beta chains that were listed as cytomegalovirus-associated. CMV antigen specificity of a few CMV-associated chains was confirmed in vitro. The classifier reportedly diagnosed cytomegalovirus status with high sensitivity and specificity. Clusters of TCRs from the first cohort tended to co-occur in the 130 or so validation repertoires (as a later analysis found).

This table comes from immunoSEQ multiplex PCR, and its TCRdb copy is limited to in-frame clones, with some not included. The top ten hold about 7.7% of the sample, which has some 200,000 clones, around nine tenths seen once. About this clone: Its cognate antigen is unknown.

Germline-derived CDR1 and CDR2 are SGHTA and FQGTGA. After removal of 0 bases from V and 2 bases from J, the junction contained 7 bases not matched to a gene. This CDR3 contains 17 residues. This chain links TRBV7-3 with TRBJ2-1; 7 nucleotides match TRBD2. The receptor was derived from a man aged 30-40 years in good health and CMV-seropositive. Sequencing used PBMCs. For the CDR3, the DNA is TGTGCCAGCAGCTTAACGTTTGCGGGAGAACCCTACAATGAGCAGTTCTTC. Protein product: CASSLTFAGEPYNEQFF.